The 13 T cell receptor beta chains listed next were all sequenced from one sample in a study of T cell responses to AZD1222 COVID-19 vaccine (dated by TCRdb to the early 2020s). The time point label of this sample denotes: about 28 days (+/-7) after the second vaccine dose. The protocol used for the library was the immunoSEQ multiplex PCR assay. In TCRdb, the immuneACCESS table is reduced to in-frame sequences with V and J assigned. These tables do not hold every clone; where another copy was compared, an unresolved V gene accounts for under half, and the others remain unexplained. This sample gives tens of thousands of clones in total; about 83% of them show up just once. Approximately 10% of the sample goes to the ten largest clones. Sample: peripheral blood, taken 28 days after the second AZD1222 dose. Receptors originate from an adult who received the AZD1222 COVID-19 vaccine.

This rearrangement joins TRBV9 to TRBJ1-6, with D possibly being TRBD1 (6 bases). The CDR3 is 13 residues long. Trimming shortened V by 4 bases and J by 8 bases, and 10 bases separated the two germline ends. Germline V CDR1 and CDR2: SGDLS, YYNGEE. CDR3 amino acids: CASSTGQYSPLHF. CDR3 DNA sequence: TGTGCCAGCAGCACCGGACAGTATTCACCCCTCCACTTT.

The chain links TRBV11-1 to TRBJ2-7; tentatively, D is TRBD2 (5 bases). Deletions cut 3 bases from V and 0 bases from J, with 6 bases between. Germline assignment: CDR1 SGHAT and CDR2 FQDESV (reference sequence). The CDR3 runs to 13 residues. CDR3 sequence reads: CASSFGDSYEQYF. In DNA form, the CDR3 reads TGTGCCAGCAGCTTCGGGGACTCCTACGAGCAGTACTTC.

The genes are TRBV6-1 and TRBJ1-5; D is uncertain. With 0 bases removed from V and 3 bases from J, the gap between germline ends came to 9 bases. Germline CDR1 reads MNHNS; CDR2 reads SASEGT. CDR3 length: 15 amino acids. The CDR3 reads CASSEALGYNQPQHF. The CDR3 DNA reads as TGTGCCAGCAGTGAAGCGTTGGGTTACAATCAGCCCCAGCATTTT.

The CDR3 here is CASSPDPTGVNEKLFF. The CDR3 region has the DNA TGCGCCAGCAGCCCCGACCCGACCGGGGTTAATGAAAAACTGTTTTTT. V gene TRBV5-1 combines with J gene TRBJ1-4; D unresolved. The CDR3 totals 16 residues. V was trimmed by 4 bases and J by 4 bases, leaving 17 bases between them. CDR1 and CDR2 from the germline V gene are SGHRS and YFSETQ.

The chain uses TRBV3-1 (or the pseudogene TRBV3-2) and TRBJ1-3; 7 bases fit TRBD1. CDR1 is LGHDT, CDR2 YNNKEL, per germline (reference sequence). V gave up 4 bases and J gave up 0 bases; unmatched junction bases: 18. The CDR3 extends over 20 amino acids. CDR3 bases: TGTGCCAGCAGCCTTCAAAGGGGGCAGGGCACCTTGTTCTCTGGAAACACCATATATTTT. As protein: CASSLQRGQGTLFSGNTIYF.

This clone showed up just once. The chain uses TRBV3-1 (or the pseudogene TRBV3-2) and TRBJ1-5; 8 bases fit TRBD1. The CDR3 extends over 16 amino acids. Germline CDR1 is LGHDT and CDR2 is YNNKEL (reference sequence). The V segment lost 1 base and the J segment 7 bases; nucleotides outside the gene matches: 9. The CDR3 region is CASSQGPGQVTQPQHF. The CDR3 DNA is TGTGCCAGCAGCCAAGGTCCGGGACAGGTCACCCAGCCCCAGCATTTT.

The CDR3 loop reads CASRGDVYGYTF. CDR3 nucleotide sequence: TGTGCCAGCAGGGGGGATGTCTATGGCTACACCTTC. This sequence joins TRBV28 and TRBJ1-2, with D tentatively TRBD1 (5 bases). The V end lost 6 bases, the J end lost 4 bases, and 9 bases lay between the germline ends. This CDR3 comprises 12 residues. Germline values: CDR1 MDHEN, CDR2 SYDVKM.

V gene TRBV3-1 (or the pseudogene TRBV3-2) combines with J gene TRBJ1-5, with unresolved D. There are 14 residues in the CDR3. Trimming pared 1 base from V and 4 bases from J, leaving 8 bases between. CDR1 and CDR2 (germline): LGHDT, YNNKEL (reference sequence). The CDR3 region has the DNA TGTGCCAGCAGCCAAGTGGTTGGTAATCAGCCCCAGCATTTT. This codes for CASSQVVGNQPQHF.

This sequence joins TRBV23-1 and TRBJ2-4; D may correspond to TRBD1 or TRBD2 (7 bases each). TRBV23-1 is known as an ORF, though its function is uncertain. The CDR3 extends over 21 amino acids. V lost 0 bases to trimming and J lost 5 bases, with 29 bases between them. The CDR3 region is CASSQSSHRGRQGGGQNIQYF. The CDR3 DNA reads as TGCGCCAGCAGTCAATCATCCCATCGAGGCCGACAGGGAGGGGGGCAAAACATTCAGTACTTC.

This chain uses TRBV25-1 with TRBJ2-5; 7 bases agree with TRBD1. V was pared by 9 bases and J by 5 bases, with 9 bases of the junction left unmatched. Germline V gene data show CDR1 as MGHDK and CDR2 as SYGVNS. This CDR3 is 13 amino acids long. CDR3 sequence: CASRTGSRETQYF. DNA for the CDR3: TGTGCCAGTAGGACAGGTTCTCGGGAGACCCAGTACTTC.

V and J are TRBV7-9 and TRBJ1-5; possibly TRBD1 for D (6 bases). This CDR3 is built from 15 residues. Germline lookup yields CDR1 SEHNR and CDR2 FQNEAQ (reference sequence). V shed 3 bases and J shed 3 bases, with 12 bases lying between them. This CDR3 reads CASSFSDSPNQPQHF. The CDR3 DNA reads as TGTGCCAGCAGCTTCTCGGACAGCCCCAATCAGCCCCAGCATTTT.

This clone was counted only a few times. J is TRBJ1-1 and V is TRBV5-1; tentatively, D is TRBD1 (6 bases). The V gene's germline CDR1 is SGHRS and CDR2 YFSETQ. This CDR3 is 15 amino acids long. V lost 4 bases to trimming and J lost 0 bases, with 13 bases between them. The CDR3 DNA sequence: TGCGCCAGCAGCCCACAGGGACACTTGAACACTGAAGCTTTCTTT. It codes for CASSPQGHLNTEAFF.

The V and J genes are TRBV7-2 and TRBJ2-7; D not certain. The germline V gene has CDR1 SGHTA and CDR2 FQGNSA. Deletions cut 2 bases from V and 0 bases from J, with 11 bases between. The CDR3 has 15 amino acids. The CDR3: CASSLPGLSSYEQYF. CDR3 in DNA: TGTGCCAGCAGCTTACCCGGGCTGAGCTCCTACGAGCAGTACTTC.